This TCR beta chain came from a study of shared clonotypes between healthy human individuals. Study context: The donor group consisted of two women and a few men, aged 18 to 49. Three CD4 naive, three CD4 memory, two CD8 naive and one CD8 memory plate were used per donor.

Findings and caveats of the study: Among non-shared clonotypes, generation probabilities were lower than among those shared by all four donors.

The CDR3 loop spans 13 amino acids. The V end was cut by 1 base, the J end by 5 bases, with 9 bases between. Germline values: CDR1 LNHDA, CDR2 SQIVND (reference sequence). Repertoires were generated with immunoSEQ multiplex PCR, while TCRdb's copy carries only in-frame clones and drops some. Among some 2 million clones listed, approximately 94% were seen once. Terminally differentiated effector memory CD45RA+ cells were left out of the naive CD8 fraction, which was CD45RO-negative and positively selected for CCR7. In the case of this clone: Its antigen is currently unknown.

The material sequenced was naive CD8+ T cells sorted from blood. This sequence was found in a man between 18 and 29 years old in good health. This sequence joins TRBV19 and TRBJ2-7, with D possibly matching TRBD2 (5 bases). The CDR3, as DNA: TGTGCCAGTAGTATAGCCCCCGGGGACGAGCAGTACTTC. Translating gives CASSIAPGDEQYF. The whole variable domain, remainder taken from reference TRBV19 and TRBJ2-7, is DGGITQSPKYLFRKEGQNVTLSCEQNLNHDAMYWYRQDPGQGLRLIYYSQIVNDFQKGDIAEGYSVSREKKESFPLTVTSAQKNPTAFYLCASSIAPGDEQYFGPGTRLTVT.